This passage covers 18 T cell receptor beta chains from one sample sequenced in a study of cytomegalovirus exposure and HLA in healthy donors. Primers included in the PCR were 60 Vbeta and 13 Jbeta primers. The method was immunoSEQ multiplex PCR; TCRdb's version includes in-frame clones alone and lacks a portion of them. This table holds over 65,000 clones. Sequenced sample: PBMCs. These TCRs come from a young woman in good health and CMV-seronegative.

The rearrangement uses TRBV4-1 and TRBJ2-2, with 8 bases matching TRBD2. Trimming took 6 bases from V and 0 from J; bases not matched to a gene: 0. The germline V gene encodes CDR1 MGHRA and CDR2 YSYEKL. This CDR3 is 14 amino acids long. The CDR3: CASRLAANTGELFF. In DNA form, the CDR3 reads TGCGCCAGCAGACTAGCGGCGAACACCGGGGAGCTGTTTTTT.

V is TRBV30 and J is TRBJ1-1, with a weak D call TRBD1 (5 bases). Germline-derived CDR1 and CDR2 are GTSNPN and SVGIG (reference sequence). The length of the CDR3 is 13 residues. The V and J ends lost 1 base and 0 bases respectively, with 6 bases between them. In DNA form, the CDR3 reads TGTGCCTGGAGTGCCAGGGTGAACACTGAAGCTTTCTTT. This codes for CAWSARVNTEAFF.

A remark on this clone: Additional DNA sequences in this sample encode the identical CDR3. The rearrangement uses TRBV30 and TRBJ2-7, with 7 positions matching TRBD1. Germline loops: CDR1 GTSNPN, CDR2 SVGIG (reference sequence). CDR3 length: 13 residues. With 7 bases clipped from V and 5 bases from J, the junction kept 11 bases outside the gene matches. The CDR3 region has the DNA TGTGCCTTTATGCCAGACAGGGTTGACGAGCAGTACTTC. Amino acid sequence: CAFMPDRVDEQYF.

V and J are TRBV19 and TRBJ1-3; D call uncertain. Looked up from germline, CDR1 is LNHDA and CDR2 is SQIVND (reference sequence). The V end lost 7 bases, the J end lost 0 bases, and 10 bases lay between the germline ends. This CDR3 is built from 14 residues. CDR3: CASTPTLSGNTIYF. The CDR3 nucleotides are TGTGCCAGTACCCCGACACTCTCTGGAAACACCATATATTTT.

This chain joins TRBV5-6 and TRBJ1-3; a weak D match, TRBD1 (5 bases). V dropped 4 bases and J dropped 1 base, with 9 bases sitting between them. This CDR3 has 14 amino acids. Per the germline V gene, CDR1 is SGHDT and CDR2 is YYEEEE. This CDR3 is CASSGRVSGNTIYF. Here the CDR3 DNA reads TGTGCCAGCAGCGGCAGGGTGTCTGGAAACACCATATATTTT.

The V gene is TRBV14, the J gene TRBJ1-5, with D possibly matching TRBD1 (5 bases). V was pared by 6 bases and J by 8 bases, with 14 bases between. From germline, CDR1 is SGHDN and CDR2 FVKESK. The CDR3 has 13 residues. In DNA, the CDR3 is TGTGCCAGCAGGATCAGGGATGAAGAGCCCCAGCATTTT. Translated: CASRIRDEEPQHF.

This chain uses TRBV19 with TRBJ1-5; TRBD1 matches at 9 bases. V lost 1 base, J lost 6 bases, and 7 bases stayed unmatched. CDR3 length equals 16 residues. CDR1 and CDR2 from the germline V gene are LNHDA and SQIVND (reference sequence). The CDR3 protein is CASSIVGTGLSQPQHF. For the CDR3, the DNA is TGTGCCAGTAGTATAGTCGGGACAGGGTTAAGTCAGCCCCAGCATTTT.

The chain carries TRBV27 and TRBJ1-6; D is perhaps TRBD1 (6 bases). There are 14 residues in the CDR3. Looked up from germline, CDR1 is MNHEY and CDR2 is SMNVEV (reference sequence). The ends were cut back, 5 bases at V and 9 bases at J, with 14 bases in the middle. CDR3 sequence: CASSNRDTSSPLHF. The DNA of the CDR3 is TGTGCCAGCAGTAACCGGGACACTAGTTCACCCCTCCACTTT.

The chain links TRBV6-1 to TRBJ2-5; D is unclear. V dropped 4 bases and J dropped 4 bases, with 13 bases sitting between them. Looked up from germline, CDR1 is MNHNS and CDR2 is SASEGT. This CDR3 contains 14 residues. As DNA, the CDR3 is TGTGCCAGCAGTGCCCGATTTGGCAGAGAGACCCAGTACTTC. Translating it yields CASSARFGRETQYF.

The rearrangement uses TRBV2 and TRBJ1-1; D gene unclear. The CDR3 is 14 amino acids. The V end lost 6 bases, the J end lost 2 bases, and 13 bases lay between the germline ends. The germline V gene encodes CDR1 SNHLY and CDR2 FYNNEI. CDR3 sequence: CASSDRDLNTEAFF. The CDR3 bases are TGTGCCAGCAGCGACCGGGATTTAAACACTGAAGCTTTCTTT.

Comment on this clone: The junction and the germline gene differ at one end; a read error may be behind it. V usage is TRBV6-5 and J usage is TRBJ1-1, with a weak D call TRBD1 (5 bases). This CDR3 contains 15 residues. Per the germline V gene, CDR1 is MNHEY and CDR2 is SVGAGI. Written as DNA, the CDR3 is TGTGCCAGCAGTCACTCCCAGGGTCGGAACACTGAAGCTTTCTTT. Protein sequence: CASSHSQGRNTEAFF.

J is TRBJ2-2 and V is TRBV5-1, with 11 bases that match TRBD2. V lost 0 bases and J lost 0; bases outside the gene matches: 7. Germline CDR1 reads SGHRS; CDR2 reads YFSETQ. The CDR3 extends over 19 amino acids. CDR3 bases: TGCGCCAGCAGCTTGGCCAGGATTAGCGGGAGGGCGAACACCGGGGAGCTGTTTTTT. Amino acid sequence: CASSLARISGRANTGELFF. Drawing the rest from reference TRBV5-1 and TRBJ2-2, the complete variable domain is KAGVTQTPRYLIKTRGQQVTLSCSPISGHRSVSWYQQTPGQGLQFLFEYFSETQRNKGNFPGRFSGRQFSNSRSEMNVSTLELGDSALYLCASSLARISGRANTGELFFGEGSRLTVL.

This rearrangement joins TRBV10-3 to TRBJ2-1; D gene unclear. CDR3 length: 13 residues. Germline values: CDR1 ENHRY, CDR2 SYGVKD. V lost 2 bases, J lost 9 bases, and 11 bases lay in between. CDR3 sequence: CAISETKAGEQFF. In DNA, the CDR3 is TGTGCCATCAGTGAGACCAAAGCTGGTGAGCAGTTCTTC.

The chain uses TRBV5-1 and TRBJ2-5; perhaps TRBD1 as D (6 bases). The DNA end lines up better with TRBJ2-7; the J call may be wrong. Germline CDR1 and CDR2: SGHRS and YFSETQ. The CDR3 runs to 16 residues. CDR3 DNA sequence: TGCGCCAGCAGCTTGGTTCTCCCAGGGGAAGGGGACGAGCAGTACTTC. It translates to CASSLVLPGEGDEQYF.

The CDR3 DNA reads TGTGCCTGGAGTGGGGGGGTCCACGAGCAGTACTTC. Translating gives CAWSGGVHEQYF. The V and J genes are TRBV30 and TRBJ2-5, with D perhaps TRBD2 (6 bases). Gene TRBJ2-7 matches the end of the DNA better, so the J call may be wrong. The germline gives CDR1 GTSNPN, CDR2 SVGIG (reference sequence). This CDR3 has 12 residues.

This rearrangement joins TRBV19 to TRBJ2-7; D ambiguous. CDR3 length equals 13 residues. In germline, CDR1 is LNHDA, CDR2 SQIVND (reference sequence). V gave up 4 bases and J gave up 2 bases, with 9 bases separating them. The DNA for the CDR3 is TGTGCCAGTAGTACAGACGGAGCCTACGAGCAGTACTTC. The encoded protein is CASSTDGAYEQYF. Full variable domain (rest looked up from reference TRBV19 and TRBJ2-7): DGGITQSPKYLFRKEGQNVTLSCEQNLNHDAMYWYRQDPGQGLRLIYYSQIVNDFQKGDIAEGYSVSREKKESFPLTVTSAQKNPTAFYLCASSTDGAYEQYFGPGTRLTVT.

V usage is TRBV6-6 and J usage is TRBJ2-1; no clear D gene. There are 13 residues in the CDR3. CDR1 and CDR2 (germline): MNHNY, SVGAGI (reference sequence). The germline V and J ends were trimmed by 2 bases and 5 bases, with 7 bases remaining between them. Here the CDR3 DNA reads TGTGCCAGCAGTTACCAAGCTCACAATGAGCAGTTCTTC. Translation: CASSYQAHNEQFF.

The V call is TRBV5-1, the J call TRBJ2-7, with D possibly being TRBD1 (7 bases). Trimming took off 4 bases at V and 6 bases at J, with 20 bases between the two ends. The CDR3 runs to 15 residues. CDR1 and CDR2 from the germline V gene are SGHRS and YFSETQ. The CDR3 reads CASSPGGTADSEQYF. DNA of the CDR3: TGCGCCAGCAGCCCAGGCGGGACAGCCGACTCCGAGCAGTACTTC.